These 32 T cell receptor beta chains came from one sample sequenced in a study of T cells after yellow fever vaccination. TCRdb analysed the 5' RACE reads with MiXCR anew, one entry per CDR3 protein. The sample records roughly 340,000 distinct CDR3 sequences, about 8.7% being singletons. The sample was PBMCs, taken on the day of the first yellow fever vaccination. The receptors derive from a man between 18 and 29 years old who received the YFV17D yellow fever vaccine.

The chain combines TRBV11-1 with TRBJ2-7; TRBD1 agrees at 8 bases. Looked up from germline, CDR1 is SGHAT and CDR2 is FQDESV (reference sequence). The CDR3 spans 18 residues. V lost 5 bases, J lost 0 bases, and 15 bases stayed unmatched. In DNA, the CDR3 is TGTGCCAGCAGCCCGCGCCGGGACAGGACACTGAGCTCCTACGAGCAGTACGTC. Its protein is CASSPRRDRTLSSYEQYV.

In this sample, this clonotype turned up a few times. The CDR3 here is CASRTGIEAFF. Written as DNA, the CDR3 is TGTGCCAGCAGGACCGGTATTGAAGCTTTCTTT. V usage is TRBV12-3 or TRBV12-4 and J usage is TRBJ1-1; D gene ambiguous. There are 11 residues in the CDR3. Trimming left V 6 bases short and J 7 bases short, with 9 bases between.

This clonotype was seen only a few times. The V gene is TRBV5-1, the J gene TRBJ2-3; 7 nucleotides match TRBD2. Germline V lookup: CDR1 SGHRS, CDR2 YFSETQ. Trimming cost V 2 bases and J 3 bases; bases outside gene matches: 3. This CDR3 has 14 residues. CDR3 sequence reads: CASSFRDYTDTQYF. The CDR3 region has the DNA TGCGCCAGCAGCTTCAGGGACTATACAGATACGCAGTATTTT.

This chain links TRBV12-3 or TRBV12-4 with TRBJ2-7; D may match TRBD1 or TRBD2 (5 bases each). V was pared by 5 bases and J by 2 bases, with 13 bases between. The CDR3 extends over 14 amino acids. As DNA, the CDR3 is TGTGCCAGCAGTCCGGGGACGTCTACCTACGAGCAGTACTTC. As protein: CASSPGTSTYEQYF.

The chain uses TRBV5-4 and TRBJ1-1, with 8 bases lining up with TRBD1. Germline values: CDR1 SGHNT, CDR2 YYREEE (reference sequence). V was clipped by 3 bases and J by 3 bases; unmatched bases: 7. The CDR3 is 15 residues long. The CDR3 region has the DNA TGTGCCAGCAGCTCTCTCGCAGGGGGCTACACTGAAGCTTTCTTT. Encoded protein: CASSSLAGGYTEAFF.

The CDR3 DNA follows: TGTGCCAGCTCACCAATCCCCCCAGAGACCCAGTACTTC. As protein: CASSPIPPETQYF. The chain uses TRBV18 and TRBJ2-5; D unclear. CDR3 length: 13 residues. The germline V and J ends were trimmed by 2 bases and 4 bases, with 8 bases remaining between them. Germline assignment: CDR1 KGHSH and CDR2 LQKENI.

In this sample, this clonotype turned up many times. The chain combines TRBV5-1 with TRBJ2-1; 12 bases match TRBD2. Looked up from germline, CDR1 is SGHRS and CDR2 is YFSETQ. The CDR3 has 14 amino acids. V dropped 3 bases and J dropped 9; count of bases not matched to a gene: 4. The CDR3 DNA is TGCGCCAGCAGCTGGACTAGCGGGACGGGTGAGCAGTTCTTC. Translated: CASSWTSGTGEQFF.

The V and J genes are TRBV5-1 and TRBJ1-1, with D maybe TRBD1 (5 bases). The CDR3 totals 11 residues. Trimming removed 5 bases from V and 6 bases from J, with 8 bases in between. The germline gives CDR1 SGHRS, CDR2 YFSETQ. CDR3 amino acids: CASSMGPEAFF. The CDR3 DNA is TGCGCCAGCAGTATGGGGCCTGAAGCTTTCTTT.

The chain uses TRBV7-2 and TRBJ2-7, with 7 bases aligning to TRBD1. The CDR3 is made up of 16 amino acids. Germline CDR1 SGHTA, CDR2 FQGNSA. After removal of 3 bases from V and 7 bases from J, the junction contained 15 bases not matched to a gene. The CDR3 DNA reads TGTGCCAGCAGCTTGGTCGCCAGGGGGAATCCGGGAGAGCAGTACTTC. Translated: CASSLVARGNPGEQYF.

This clonotype was seen more than once but under ten times. Just one base apart from a much larger clone, this may be a read error. This rearrangement joins TRBV12-3 or TRBV12-4 to TRBJ1-2; D not resolved. V shed 2 bases and J shed 3 bases, with 4 bases lying between them. The CDR3 contains 12 residues. Here the CDR3 reads CASSLQYYGYTF. CDR3 coding DNA: TGTGCCAGCAGTTTACAATACTATGGCTACACCTTC.

This clonotype was seen a handful of times. The chain joins TRBV6-2 or TRBV6-3 to TRBJ1-5; D possibly corresponds to TRBD1 (5 bases). V shed 2 bases and J shed 7 bases, with 18 bases lying between them. CDR1 MNHEY and CDR2 SVGEGT come from the germline V gene. The CDR3 covers 16 residues. The CDR3 bases are TGTGCCAGCAGTTACCGATTTTCCAGGGCCCTCCAGCCCCAGCATTTT. Its translation is CASSYRFSRALQPQHF.

This clonotype was picked up a small number of times. This chain joins TRBV3-1 and TRBJ1-1, with a tentative D call TRBD1 (6 bases). The germline V gene encodes CDR1 LGHDT and CDR2 YNNKEL (reference sequence). V lost 2 bases and J lost 5, with 12 bases in between. CDR3 size: 14 residues. The CDR3 nucleotides are TGTGCCAGCAGCCAAAGGGGGGGTAGGACTGAAGCTTTCTTT. This gives the protein CASSQRGGRTEAFF.

This clonotype was counted between two and nine times. The chain uses TRBV4-1 and TRBJ2-1; the D gene is possibly TRBD1 (5 bases). CDR3 length equals 15 residues. Germline V gene lookup returns CDR1 MGHRA and CDR2 YSYEKL. V lost 3 bases, J lost 0 bases, and 9 bases lay in between. The CDR3 DNA follows: TGCGCCAGCAGCCAGGCACAGGCCTCCTACAATGAGCAGTTCTTC. It translates to CASSQAQASYNEQFF.

The chain employs TRBV7-8 and TRBJ1-1; D unresolved. Trimming stripped 3 bases from V and 3 bases from J, with 8 bases between. The CDR3 has 13 residues. CDR1 and CDR2 (germline): SGHVS, FQNEAQ. For the CDR3, the DNA is TGTGCCAGCAGCTTTTATGAGGACACTGAAGCTTTCTTT. Its protein is CASSFYEDTEAFF. The entire variable domain, with the rest obtained from reference TRBV7-8 and TRBJ1-1, is as follows: GAGVSQSPRYKVAKRGQDVALRCDPISGHVSLFWYQQALGQGPEFLTYFQNEAQLDKSGLPSDRFFAERPEGSVSTLKIQRTQQEDSAVYLCASSFYEDTEAFFGQGTRLTVV.

The gene calls are TRBV12-3 or TRBV12-4 and TRBJ2-1; 7 bases agree with TRBD2. The CDR3 is 18 residues long. V dropped 11 bases and J dropped 8; count of bases not matched to a gene: 27. CDR3 bases: TGTGCCTTCAGTTTAATGCAGCGGGGTTTCCAACCCTTGGATGAGCAGTTCTTC. Protein product: CAFSLMQRGFQPLDEQFF.

This clonotype was counted ten times or more. The V call is TRBV2, the J call TRBJ1-4; D might be TRBD1 (6 bases). V was trimmed by 5 bases and J by 7 bases, leaving 14 bases between them. Germline CDR1 and CDR2: SNHLY and FYNNEI. The CDR3 runs 14 residues. Here the CDR3 reads CASSPGTSGEKLFF. The CDR3 bases are TGTGCCAGCAGTCCCGGGACATCGGGTGAAAAACTGTTTTTT. The variable domain in full, completed from reference TRBV2 and TRBJ1-4, reads EPEVTQTPSHQVTQMGQEVILRCVPISNHLYFYWYRQILGQKVEFLVSFYNNEISEKSEIFDDQFSVERPDGSNFTLKIRSTKLEDSAMYFCASSPGTSGEKLFFGSGTQLSVL.

This clonotype showed up just a few times. The chain uses TRBV5-1 and TRBJ2-2, with TRBD2 identical over 7 bases. Trimming removed 4 bases from V and 2 bases from J; junction bases left unmatched: 2. Germline values: CDR1 SGHRS, CDR2 YFSETQ. The CDR3 sequence is 14 residues long. The CDR3 protein is CASSAGLNTGELFF. In DNA, the CDR3 is TGCGCCAGCAGCGCGGGACTAAACACCGGGGAGCTGTTTTTT.

The rearrangement links TRBV5-1 to TRBJ1-6, with 7 bases fitting TRBD1. CDR1 and CDR2 from the germline V gene are SGHRS and YFSETQ. The CDR3 is 17 amino acids. V shed 3 bases, J shed 4 bases, and the junction held 10 bases outside the gene matches. The CDR3 nucleotides read TGCGCCAGCAGCTGGGACAGAAATAAATCTTATAATTCACCCCTCCACTTT. Translation: CASSWDRNKSYNSPLHF.

The J gene is TRBJ1-2, the V gene TRBV6-1; no reliable D call. Trimming took 9 bases from V and 2 from J, leaving 13 bases between them. The CDR3 is made up of 13 amino acids. Germline loops: CDR1 MNHNS, CDR2 SASEGT. For the CDR3, the DNA is TGTGCCAGTTTGGGTTCGTGGAACTATGGCTACACCTTC. This codes for CASLGSWNYGYTF.

This clonotype was seen a few times. This rearrangement joins TRBV4-3 to TRBJ2-3, with unresolved D. This CDR3 is built from 13 residues. Trimming cost V 3 bases and J 4 bases, with 8 bases left between them. From germline, CDR1 is LGHNA and CDR2 YSLEER. CDR3 sequence reads: CASSQTPPDTQYF. CDR3 sequence (DNA): TGCGCCAGCAGCCAGACCCCCCCAGATACGCAGTATTTT.

The chain employs TRBV11-2 and TRBJ1-3; no clear D gene. The germline gives CDR1 SGHAT, CDR2 FQNNGV. V was pared by 5 bases and J by 5 bases, with 16 bases between. The CDR3 runs 15 residues. CDR3: CASSPLRDTRNTIYF. The CDR3 nucleotides are TGTGCCAGCAGCCCGCTACGCGACACCCGAAACACCATATATTTT.

This clonotype was seen at least ten times. CDR3 sequence: CASSAVNRVRPTEQYF. The CDR3 DNA is TGTGCCAGCAGCGCAGTGAACAGGGTAAGACCCACCGAGCAGTACTTC. The chain couples TRBV7-9 to TRBJ2-7; a possible D gene is TRBD1 (6 bases). Germline CDR1 SEHNR, CDR2 FQNEAQ (reference sequence). The CDR3 covers 16 residues. V was pared by 5 bases and J by 6 bases, with 23 bases between.

This rearrangement joins TRBV7-2 to TRBJ1-2; 12 bases are shared with TRBD1. The CDR3 runs 16 residues. J was trimmed by 8 bases and V by 5 bases; bases with no gene match: 12. Germline V gene lookup returns CDR1 SGHTA and CDR2 FQGNSA. CDR3 in DNA: TGTGCCAGCAGCCCCACCCGGGACAGGGGGCGTCACGGCTACACCTTC. As protein: CASSPTRDRGRHGYTF.

This clonotype was detected a few times. The V call is TRBV6-5, the J call TRBJ2-7; maybe TRBD1 (7 bases). The CDR3 is 14 residues long. Looked up from germline, CDR1 is MNHEY and CDR2 is SVGAGI. Trimming took off 8 bases at V and 4 bases at J, with 18 bases between the two ends. The CDR3 DNA reads as TGTGCCAGCCATTTACAGGGGACTGCGTACGAGCAGTACTTC. Protein sequence: CASHLQGTAYEQYF.

The CDR3 loop reads CASSLTSLREKLFF. In nucleotides, the CDR3 is TGTGCCAGCAGCTTGACATCACTCCGGGAAAAACTGTTTTTT. The genes are TRBV12-3 or TRBV12-4 and TRBJ1-4; D remains unclear. Trimming cost V 6 bases and J 8 bases, with 16 bases left between them. This CDR3 is built from 14 residues.

The genes are TRBV3-1 and TRBJ2-3, with D possibly matching TRBD1 (6 bases). The CDR3 has 14 residues. Per the germline V gene, CDR1 is LGHDT and CDR2 is YNNKEL (reference sequence). Trimming took off 4 bases at V and 4 bases at J, with 12 bases between the two ends. CDR3 sequence reads: CASSLGQFPDTQYF. CDR3 bases: TGTGCCAGCAGCCTCGGACAGTTTCCAGATACGCAGTATTTT.

V and J are TRBV4-3 and TRBJ2-5, with unresolved D. V dropped 3 bases and J dropped 3 bases, with 14 bases sitting between them. The CDR3 is 15 amino acids. Germline lookup yields CDR1 LGHNA and CDR2 YSLEER. The CDR3 is CASSHCLNGEETQYF. DNA for the CDR3: TGCGCCAGCAGCCATTGTCTAAACGGAGAAGAGACCCAGTACTTC.

This clonotype was observed at least ten times. This chain connects TRBV6-1 to TRBJ1-4, with 8 bases that match TRBD1. Per the germline V gene, CDR1 is MNHNS and CDR2 is SASEGT. CDR3 size: 15 residues. V was pared by 5 bases and J by 5 bases, with 7 bases of the junction left unmatched. The chain's CDR3 is CASSRQQGGNEKLFF. The DNA of the CDR3 is TGTGCCAGCAGTCGCCAACAGGGGGGCAATGAAAAACTGTTTTTT.

V and J are TRBV9 and TRBJ2-1; tentative D call: TRBD2 (6 bases). Trimming left V 0 bases short and J 3 bases short, with 13 bases between. The CDR3 length is 16 residues. The germline CDR1 and CDR2 sequences are SGDLS and YYNGEE. CDR3 coding DNA: TGTGCCAGCAGCGTAGGGGCGGGGAGCCTCTACAATGAGCAGTTCTTC. It codes for CASSVGAGSLYNEQFF. The complete variable domain, with remaining parts taken from reference TRBV9 and TRBJ2-1, reads DSGVTQTPKHLITATGQRVTLRCSPRSGDLSVYWYQQSLDQGLQFLIQYYNGEERAKGNILERFSAQQFPDLHSELNLSSLELGDSALYFCASSVGAGSLYNEQFFGPGTRLTVL.

The sample holds a few counts of this clonotype. The chain combines TRBV14 with TRBJ1-2; D may be TRBD1 (5 bases). The CDR3 covers 13 residues. The germline V gene encodes CDR1 SGHDN and CDR2 FVKESK. Trimming pared 4 bases from V and 7 bases from J, leaving 13 bases between. The CDR3 sequence: CASSPRLGGGYTF. The CDR3 DNA follows: TGTGCCAGCAGCCCCCGATTGGGGGGTGGCTACACCTTC.

V gene TRBV3-1 combines with J gene TRBJ2-7; 7 nucleotides match TRBD1. Germline loops: CDR1 LGHDT, CDR2 YNNKEL (reference sequence). This CDR3 contains 15 residues. J lost 0 bases, V lost 4 bases, and 6 bases had no gene match. This chain's CDR3 is CASSLGGVHSYEQYF. CDR3 DNA: TGTGCCAGCAGCCTAGGGGGCGTACACTCCTACGAGCAGTACTTC.

This clonotype has a handful of counts. The chain links TRBV7-2 to TRBJ1-6; 7 bases match TRBD1. Germline CDR1 SGHTA, CDR2 FQGNSA. This CDR3 spans 15 amino acids. Trimming took 1 base from V and 7 from J; bases not matched to a gene: 4. The CDR3 DNA reads as TGTGCCAGCAGCTTAGGCGACAGGGCCAATTCACCCCTCCACTTT. This translates into CASSLGDRANSPLHF.